One T cell receptor beta chain is described in this entry. Sequencing used immunoSEQ multiplex PCR; TCRdb keeps in-frame clones, though not all of them. The table shows about 40,000 clones, with about 85% occurring only once. The data originate from a study of T cell changes during pregnancy in multiple sclerosis. The CDR3 is 13 residues long. Germline CDR1 SGHTA, CDR2 FQGNSA. V lost 3 bases to trimming and J lost 4 bases, with 9 bases between them. The chain has TRBV7-2 and TRBJ1-2, with a weak D call TRBD1 (5 bases). The source of this sequence is a female donor with multiple sclerosis, enrolled in a pregnancy study. The sample consisted of CD4+ T cells from peripheral blood mononuclear cells, taken after pregnancy. CDR3 coding DNA: TGTGCCAGCAGCTTGGGGGAGGGCTATGGCTACACCTTC. Encoded protein: CASSLGEGYGYTF.